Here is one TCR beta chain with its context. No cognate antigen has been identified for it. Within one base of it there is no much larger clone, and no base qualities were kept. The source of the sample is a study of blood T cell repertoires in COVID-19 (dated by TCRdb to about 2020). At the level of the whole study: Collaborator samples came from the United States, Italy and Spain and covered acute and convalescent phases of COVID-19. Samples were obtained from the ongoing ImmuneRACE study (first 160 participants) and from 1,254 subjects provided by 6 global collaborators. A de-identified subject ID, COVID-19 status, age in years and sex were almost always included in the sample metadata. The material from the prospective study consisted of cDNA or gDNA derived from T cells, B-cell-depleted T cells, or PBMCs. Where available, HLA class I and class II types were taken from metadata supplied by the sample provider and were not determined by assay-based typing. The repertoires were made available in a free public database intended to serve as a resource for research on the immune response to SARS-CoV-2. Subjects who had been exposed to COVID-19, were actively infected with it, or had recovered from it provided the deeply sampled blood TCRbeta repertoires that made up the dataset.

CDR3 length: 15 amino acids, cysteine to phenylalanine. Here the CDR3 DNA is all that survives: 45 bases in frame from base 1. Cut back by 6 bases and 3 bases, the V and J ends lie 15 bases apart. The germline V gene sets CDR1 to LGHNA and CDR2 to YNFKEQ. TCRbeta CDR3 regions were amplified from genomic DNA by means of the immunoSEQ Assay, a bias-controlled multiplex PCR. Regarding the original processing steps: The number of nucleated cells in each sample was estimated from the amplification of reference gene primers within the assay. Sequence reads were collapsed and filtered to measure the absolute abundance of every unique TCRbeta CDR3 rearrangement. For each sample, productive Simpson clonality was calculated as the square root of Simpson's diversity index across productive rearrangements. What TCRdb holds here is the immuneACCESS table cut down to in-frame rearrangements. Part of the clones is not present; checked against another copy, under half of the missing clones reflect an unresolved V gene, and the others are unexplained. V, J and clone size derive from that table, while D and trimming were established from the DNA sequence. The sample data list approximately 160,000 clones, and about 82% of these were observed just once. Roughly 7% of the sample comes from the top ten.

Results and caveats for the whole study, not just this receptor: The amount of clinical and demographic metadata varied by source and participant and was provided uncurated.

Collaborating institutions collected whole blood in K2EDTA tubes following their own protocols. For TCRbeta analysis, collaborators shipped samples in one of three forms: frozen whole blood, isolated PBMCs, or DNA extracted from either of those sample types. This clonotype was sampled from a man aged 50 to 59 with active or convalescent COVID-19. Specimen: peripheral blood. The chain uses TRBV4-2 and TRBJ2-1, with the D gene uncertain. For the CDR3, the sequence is CASRPERTNYNEQFF. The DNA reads TGTGCCAGCAGGCCCGAGCGAACCAACTACAATGAGCAGTTCTTC.